Shown below are 27 T cell receptor beta chains from a single sample sequenced in a study of blood T cell repertoires in COVID-19. Produced via immunoSEQ multiplex PCR; TCRdb's table is partial and in-frame only. The sample includes more than 250,000 clones, nearly 90% of them seen just once. Sequencing was carried out using PBMCs or T cells enriched from blood (not recorded which). The receptor set was obtained from a woman aged 18-29 years with acute COVID-19.

The rearrangement joins TRBV7-3 to TRBJ2-1; 14 bases match TRBD2. The CDR3 runs to 15 residues. Trimming cost V 2 bases and J 7 bases; bases outside gene matches: 1. Looked up from germline, CDR1 is SGHTA and CDR2 is FQGTGA. Here the CDR3 reads CASSLGTSGRNEQFF. In DNA form, the CDR3 reads TGTGCCAGCAGCTTAGGGACTAGCGGGAGAAATGAGCAGTTCTTC.

The CDR3 region has the DNA TGTGCCAGCAGTACCAGGACAGGGGCCGACGAGCAGTTCTTC. It is translated as CASSTRTGADEQFF. V gene TRBV6-5 combines with J gene TRBJ2-1; 9 bases align to TRBD1. Germline V gene data show CDR1 as MNHEY and CDR2 as SVGAGI. CDR3 length: 14 amino acids. The V segment lost 5 bases and the J segment 10 bases; nucleotides outside the gene matches: 9.

V is TRBV15 and J is TRBJ2-1, with a tentative D call TRBD2 (5 bases). V lost 1 base and J 7 bases, leaving 8 bases between the germline ends. The length of the CDR3 is 13 residues. Germline V CDR1 and CDR2: LNHNV, YYDKDF (reference sequence). The CDR3 DNA is TGTGCCACCAGCAGAGTCCGGAGGAATGAGCAGTTCTTC. Amino acid sequence: CATSRVRRNEQFF.

This clone came up a few times. This chain links TRBV7-8 with TRBJ2-1; D gene ambiguous. CDR1 SGHVS and CDR2 FQNEAQ come from the germline V gene. Trimming left V 0 bases short and J 0 bases short, with 6 bases between. The CDR3 extends over 15 amino acids. In nucleotides, the CDR3 is TGTGCCAGCAGCTTAGCAGCTGTCTCCTACAATGAGCAGTTCTTC. It codes for CASSLAAVSYNEQFF. Complete variable domain (other parts from reference TRBV7-8 and TRBJ2-1): GAGVSQSPRYKVAKRGQDVALRCDPISGHVSLFWYQQALGQGPEFLTYFQNEAQLDKSGLPSDRFFAERPEGSVSTLKIQRTQQEDSAVYLCASSLAAVSYNEQFFGPGTRLTVL.

This chain uses TRBV7-3 with TRBJ1-1; 8 bases agree with TRBD1. This CDR3 spans 13 amino acids. V gave up 7 bases and J gave up 4 bases; unmatched junction bases: 5. Germline loops: CDR1 SGHTA, CDR2 FQGTGA. CDR3 sequence reads: CASKQTGGTEAFF. The CDR3 region has the DNA TGTGCCAGCAAACAAACAGGGGGCACTGAAGCTTTCTTT.

The chain is built from TRBV7-8 and TRBJ1-1, with 7 bases aligning to TRBD1. The CDR3 is 16 amino acids. CDR1 is SGHVS and CDR2 is FQNEAQ in the germline V gene. The V and J ends lost 2 bases and 5 bases, in that order; junction bases with no gene match: 11. CDR3 coding DNA: TGTGCCAGCAGCTTAAGAGGGGGCGCCGGTGGTACTGAAGCTTTCTTT. Amino acids: CASSLRGGAGGTEAFF.

The chain employs TRBV7-9 and TRBJ1-2, with a weak D call TRBD1 (6 bases). The CDR3 extends over 14 amino acids. Germline loops: CDR1 SEHNR, CDR2 FQNEAQ (reference sequence). Deletions cut 7 bases from V and 3 bases from J, with 15 bases between. This CDR3 is CASTQDRLHYGYTF. The DNA of the CDR3 is TGTGCCAGCACCCAGGACAGACTCCACTATGGCTACACCTTC.

V usage is TRBV30 and J usage is TRBJ2-1; 9 bases line up with TRBD2. The CDR3 spans 15 residues. V lost 2 bases to trimming and J lost 2 bases; unmatched junction nucleotides: 4. Germline values: CDR1 GTSNPN, CDR2 SVGIG (reference sequence). The CDR3 DNA sequence: TGTGCCTGGAGTACTTCTAGCGGGACCTACAATGAGCAGTTCTTC. Translation gives CAWSTSSGTYNEQFF. The full variable domain, its missing parts supplied by reference TRBV30 and TRBJ2-1, is SQTIHQWPATLVQPVGSPLSLECTVEGTSNPNLYWYRQAAGRGLQLLFYSVGIGQISSEVPQNLSASRPQDRQFILSSKKLLLSDSGFYLCAWSTSSGTYNEQFFGPGTRLTVL.

Details on this clone: Other DNA sequences in this sample translate to the same CDR3. The J gene is TRBJ2-7, the V gene TRBV19; 10 positions match TRBD1. V lost 5 bases, J lost 3 bases, and 4 bases stayed unmatched. This CDR3 spans 14 amino acids. The germline gives CDR1 LNHDA, CDR2 SQIVND (reference sequence). CDR3 residues: CASSPRTGGYEQYF. The CDR3 DNA is TGTGCCAGTAGTCCCCGGACAGGGGGCTACGAGCAGTACTTC.

The chain combines TRBV11-2 with TRBJ1-6, with 7 bases fitting TRBD1. The CDR3 contains 17 residues. Germline CDR1 reads SGHAT; CDR2 reads FQNNGV. V gave up 2 bases and J gave up 4 bases; unmatched junction bases: 8. CDR3: CASSLQTPGQYNSPLHF. CDR3 DNA sequence: TGTGCCAGCAGCTTACAAACCCCGGGACAGTATAATTCACCCCTCCACTTT.

This chain joins TRBV9 and TRBJ2-3; 10 bases fit TRBD1. The CDR3 runs to 16 residues. Germline CDR1 is SGDLS and CDR2 is YYNGEE. Trimming took 3 bases from V and 4 from J; bases not matched to a gene: 8. CDR3 region: CASSANSGTGADTQYF. CDR3 in DNA: TGTGCCAGCAGCGCAAATTCCGGGACAGGGGCAGATACGCAGTATTTT.

The CDR3 coding sequence is TGTGCCTGGAGTCCAGGGGAATTACCCCTCCACTTT. Protein product: CAWSPGELPLHF. The chain joins TRBV30 to TRBJ1-6, with D possibly TRBD1 on 6 matching bases. The germline V and J ends were trimmed by 2 bases and 12 bases, with 11 bases remaining between them. The germline CDR1 and CDR2 sequences are GTSNPN and SVGIG (reference sequence). The CDR3 is made up of 12 amino acids.

The V call is TRBV19, the J call TRBJ1-5; TRBD1 aligns across 9 bases. J gave up 3 bases and V 7 bases, and 10 bases lay outside the gene matches. The CDR3 totals 16 residues. Per germline, CDR1 LNHDA and CDR2 SQIVND (reference sequence). The CDR3 nucleotides are TGTGCCAGTACCTCTTTAGGGACAGGGCACAATCAGCCCCAGCATTTT. Its protein is CASTSLGTGHNQPQHF.

The genes are TRBV2 and TRBJ1-2; D not certain. CDR3 length equals 13 residues. CDR1 and CDR2 from the germline V gene are SNHLY and FYNNEI. The V end was cut by 7 bases, the J end by 7 bases, with 16 bases between. The DNA for the CDR3 is TGTGCCAGCAAGGGAGGGTTTGCCTCTGGCTACACCTTC. It translates to CASKGGFASGYTF.

V usage is TRBV19 and J usage is TRBJ1-5, with 8 bases matching TRBD1. The CDR3 runs 16 residues. Germline V gene sequence: CDR1 LNHDA, CDR2 SQIVND (reference sequence). V lost 1 base, J lost 2 bases, and 4 bases stayed unmatched. DNA for the CDR3: TGTGCCAGTAGTATAGCCCGGACAGGGCGCAATCAGCCCCAGCATTTT. It is translated as CASSIARTGRNQPQHF.

This chain uses TRBV29-1 with TRBJ2-5, with 10 bases lining up with TRBD2. CDR3 length equals 15 residues. With V trimmed by 4 bases and J by 4 bases, 9 bases remained unmatched. Germline V gene lookup returns CDR1 SQVTM and CDR2 ANQGSEA. The CDR3 here is CSVGASGSRRETQYF. The CDR3 nucleotides are TGCAGCGTTGGTGCTAGCGGGAGTCGGCGAGAGACCCAGTACTTC.

This chain joins TRBV11-2 and TRBJ1-1; D perhaps matches TRBD1 (6 bases). Germline CDR1 is SGHAT and CDR2 is FQNNGV. The CDR3 spans 14 residues. Trimming took 5 bases from V and 4 from J, leaving 14 bases between them. CDR3 protein: CASSSRGEATEAFF. In DNA form, the CDR3 reads TGTGCCAGCAGCAGCAGGGGTGAGGCCACTGAAGCTTTCTTT.

The V gene is TRBV5-1, the J gene TRBJ1-2, with a tentative D call TRBD1 (6 bases). This CDR3 region has 16 residues. Germline V gene lookup returns CDR1 SGHRS and CDR2 YFSETQ. V was clipped by 4 bases and J by 2 bases, with 18 bases between them. The CDR3 protein is CASSPGQGIGNYGYTF. CDR3 DNA sequence: TGCGCCAGCAGCCCGGGTCAGGGGATAGGGAACTATGGCTACACCTTC.

This sequence joins TRBV28 and TRBJ2-1, with 11 bases lining up with TRBD2. The CDR3 runs to 15 residues. Germline V lookup: CDR1 MDHEN, CDR2 SYDVKM. Trimming took 5 bases from V and 4 from J; bases not matched to a gene: 4. DNA for the CDR3: TGTGCCAGCAGTCCACGACTAGCGGGGTACAATGAGCAGTTCTTC. It yields the protein CASSPRLAGYNEQFF.

V gene TRBV4-2 combines with J gene TRBJ1-2; D unclear. Germline V gene data show CDR1 as LGHNA and CDR2 as YNFKEQ. V lost 0 bases and J lost 0, with 17 bases in between. This CDR3 has 18 residues. The CDR3 reads CASSQDVDLVSSNYGYTF. Here the CDR3 DNA reads TGTGCCAGCAGCCAAGATGTAGATCTCGTTTCATCTAACTATGGCTACACCTTC.

The chain employs TRBV6-5 and TRBJ2-7; 12 bases are a match to TRBD1. Looked up from germline, CDR1 is MNHEY and CDR2 is SVGAGI. This CDR3 region has 14 residues. V lost 5 bases, J lost 6 bases, and 5 bases stayed unmatched. The CDR3: CASSRGTGGREQYF. The DNA for the CDR3 is TGTGCCAGCAGTCGCGGGACAGGGGGCCGCGAGCAGTACTTC.

The chain employs TRBV27 and TRBJ2-2, with a possible D match to TRBD2 (5 bases). V shed 5 bases and J shed 6 bases, with 19 bases lying between them. The V gene's germline CDR1 is MNHEY and CDR2 SMNVEV (reference sequence). This CDR3 comprises 16 residues. CDR3 amino acids: CASSATTILGPGELFF. The CDR3 coding sequence is TGTGCCAGCAGTGCAACAACAATACTAGGACCCGGGGAGCTGTTTTTT.

The chain has TRBV6-5 and TRBJ1-3, with D perhaps TRBD1 (6 bases). The V end lost 6 bases, the J end lost 1 base, and 10 bases lay between the germline ends. CDR1 and CDR2 (germline): MNHEY, SVGAGI. The CDR3 covers 14 residues. CDR3 sequence: CASRQQGSGNTIYF. The CDR3 coding sequence is TGTGCCAGCAGGCAACAGGGTTCTGGAAACACCATATATTTT.

The chain carries TRBV7-8 and TRBJ2-1; D is unresolved. CDR1 SGHVS and CDR2 FQNEAQ come from the germline V gene. The CDR3 is 15 residues long. V lost 2 bases, J lost 2 bases, and 10 bases lay in between. DNA of the CDR3: TGTGCCAGCAGCTTAAGTATAACAACCTACAATGAGCAGTTCTTC. It is translated as CASSLSITTYNEQFF.

The chain is built from TRBV6-2 or TRBV6-3 and TRBJ2-1; 7 nucleotides align to TRBD1. CDR1 and CDR2 (germline): MNHEY, SVGEGT. V was pared by 2 bases and J by 7 bases, with 5 bases of the junction left unmatched. The CDR3 contains 14 residues. CDR3 DNA: TGTGCCAGCAGTTACACGTCGGACAGGAATGAGCAGTTCTTC. Protein: CASSYTSDRNEQFF.

The rearrangement links TRBV28 to TRBJ1-2, with 9 bases lining up with TRBD1. The CDR3 totals 15 residues. CDR1 and CDR2 from the germline V gene are MDHEN and SYDVKM. Trimming took 5 bases from V and 4 from J; bases not matched to a gene: 8. CDR3 DNA sequence: TGTGCCAGCAGTAAACAGGGGGCGCCTGGCTATGGCTACACCTTC. It yields the protein CASSKQGAPGYGYTF.

The CDR3, as DNA: TGCGCCAGCAGCCCCCCGGGACTAGCTAGTAGTGTGGGGGAGCTGTTTTTT. Translated: CASSPPGLASSVGELFF. The chain recombines TRBV4-1 with TRBJ2-2; 9 nucleotides align to TRBD2. CDR1 and CDR2 (germline): MGHRA, YSYEKL. The CDR3 length is 17 residues. Trimming cost V 4 bases and J 8 bases; bases outside gene matches: 14.